This T cell receptor (beta chain) was found in a study of T cell changes during pregnancy in multiple sclerosis. Assay: immunoSEQ multiplex PCR; the TCRdb copy retains only in-frame clones and omits some. This sample has 25,000 to 30,000 clones, with 85% to 95% found just once. Material: CD4+ T cells from peripheral blood mononuclear cells, obtained after pregnancy. The TCR sequence derives from a female donor with multiple sclerosis, enrolled in a pregnancy study.

The chain's CDR3 is CASSKSRGDEAFF. The CDR3 DNA is TGTGCCAGCTCAAAATCACGGGGGGACGAAGCTTTCTTT. The V call is TRBV18, the J call TRBJ1-1; the D gene is possibly TRBD1 (5 bases). V was clipped by 5 bases and J by 8 bases, with 15 bases between them. The CDR3 spans 13 residues. Germline lookup yields CDR1 KGHSH and CDR2 LQKENI.